The 21 T cell receptor beta chains listed next were all sequenced from one sample in a study of T-cell reconstitution after alpha-beta-depleted transplantation in children. The TCRbeta library was prepared with unique molecular identifiers. TCRdb re-called the PCR reads through MiXCR, storing one row per CDR3 protein. The table has around 440,000 distinct CDR3 sequences, about 11% seen once. The sequences come from PBMCs, collected before TCRalphabeta/CD19-depleted stem cell transplant. Every receptor here comes from a child aged 2 to 10 with inherited bone marrow failure, due to receive a stem cell transplant.

The genes are TRBV20-1 and TRBJ2-1; 8 bases fit TRBD2. Per the germline V gene, CDR1 is DFQATT and CDR2 is SNEGSKA (reference sequence). Losses at the gene ends were 1 base for V and 10 bases for J; bases not matched to a gene: 9. This CDR3 contains 14 residues. The CDR3 here is CSARVRGRSVEQFF. Written as DNA, the CDR3 is TGCAGTGCTAGAGTCCGCGGGAGGAGCGTCGAGCAGTTCTTC.

The chain uses TRBV28 and TRBJ2-7, with 12 bases lining up with TRBD2. Trimming cost V 5 bases and J 6 bases; bases outside gene matches: 11. The CDR3 length is 16 residues. The germline CDR1 and CDR2 sequences are MDHEN and SYDVKM. The CDR3 bases are TGTGCCAGCAGTCTCCGGACTAGCGGGAAGATCGGCGAGCAGTACTTC. This codes for CASSLRTSGKIGEQYF.

This clonotype was detected many times. The junction shows a germline mismatch at one end, possibly a read error. The chain recombines TRBV5-1 with TRBJ1-2; 9 nucleotides align to TRBD1. The CDR3 sequence is 13 residues long. The germline gives CDR1 SGHRS, CDR2 YFSETQ. The CDR3 region has the DNA TGCGCCAGCAGTTTGGACAGGGGCCAAGGCTACACCTTC. It yields the protein CASSLDRGQGYTF.

This clonotype was counted at least ten times. The genes are TRBV29-1 and TRBJ2-3, with TRBD1 matching over 7 bases. This CDR3 comprises 12 residues. V lost 4 bases, J lost 4 bases, and 2 bases stayed unmatched. Germline CDR1 reads SQVTM; CDR2 reads ANQGSEA. The CDR3 nucleotides are TGCAGCGTTGTGACAGGGCCAGATACGCAGTATTTT. This sequence encodes CSVVTGPDTQYF.

This clonotype has at least ten counts. This chain joins TRBV19 and TRBJ1-1, with unresolved D. The CDR3 totals 15 residues. Trimming took off 2 bases at V and 0 bases at J, with 10 bases between the two ends. CDR1 is LNHDA and CDR2 is SQIVND in the germline V gene (reference sequence). The CDR3 loop reads CASSISAALNTEAFF. CDR3 DNA: TGTGCCAGTAGTATATCGGCGGCGCTGAACACTGAAGCTTTCTTT. The full variable domain, rest sourced from reference TRBV19 and TRBJ1-1, is DGGITQSPKYLFRKEGQNVTLSCEQNLNHDAMYWYRQDPGQGLRLIYYSQIVNDFQKGDIAEGYSVSREKKESFPLTVTSAQKNPTAFYLCASSISAALNTEAFFGQGTRLTVV.

The chain uses TRBV12-5 and TRBJ2-1; TRBD2 aligns across 9 bases. The CDR3 consists of 20 residues. Trimming removed 4 bases from V and 0 bases from J; junction bases left unmatched: 16. The germline V gene encodes CDR1 LGHNT and CDR2 FRNRAP. The CDR3 nucleotides read TGTGCTAGTGGTTACGTACCGGGACTAGCCCAAAAGAGCTCCTACAATGAGCAGTTCTTC. Its translation: CASGYVPGLAQKSSYNEQFF.

This clonotype was counted ten times or more. The rearrangement links TRBV20-1 to TRBJ2-6, with unresolved D. V was trimmed by 6 bases and J by 0 bases, leaving 6 bases between them. This CDR3 is built from 13 residues. Germline V gene data show CDR1 as DFQATT and CDR2 as SNEGSKA (reference sequence). CDR3 nucleotides: TGCAGTGCGACGAGCTCTGGGGCCAACGTCCTGACTTTC. This encodes CSATSSGANVLTF.

The chain recombines TRBV19 with TRBJ1-5; D not certain. This CDR3 has 14 residues. The germline V gene has CDR1 LNHDA and CDR2 SQIVND (reference sequence). V lost 3 bases, J lost 5 bases, and 11 bases lay in between. As DNA, the CDR3 is TGTGCCAGTAGTATCGCCCGGTCACATCAGCCCCAGCATTTT. Its translation: CASSIARSHQPQHF.

This clonotype was detected many times. V gene TRBV29-1 combines with J gene TRBJ1-3, with D perhaps TRBD1 (5 bases). This CDR3 has 11 amino acids. Trimming took off 5 bases at V and 6 bases at J, with 8 bases between the two ends. Germline V CDR1 and CDR2: SQVTM, ANQGSEA. CDR3 bases: TGCAGCGTTCCCGGGGCAAACACCATATATTTT. Translation gives CSVPGANTIYF. Complete variable domain (other parts from reference TRBV29-1 and TRBJ1-3): SAVISQKPSRDICQRGTSLTIQCQVDSQVTMMFWYRQQPGQSLTLIATANQGSEATYESGFVIDKFPISRPNLTFSTLTVSNMSPEDSSIYLCSVPGANTIYFGEGSWLTVV.

The sample holds many counts of this clonotype. The J gene is TRBJ1-1, the V gene TRBV29-1; D perhaps matches TRBD1 (5 bases). Trimming left V 7 bases short and J 4 bases short, with 13 bases between. This CDR3 spans 12 amino acids. CDR1 and CDR2 (germline): SQVTM, ANQGSEA. The CDR3 sequence: CSATTGTTEAFF. Written as DNA, the CDR3 is TGCAGCGCTACTACCGGGACCACTGAAGCTTTCTTT.

In the case of this clonotype: A read error may produce the germline difference seen at one junction end. The rearrangement joins TRBV5-1 to TRBJ2-1, with TRBD2 identical over 7 bases. This CDR3 comprises 16 residues. Germline V gene data show CDR1 as SGHRS and CDR2 as YFSETQ. The CDR3 spells CSSSLEVGGSYNEQFF. DNA of the CDR3: TGCTCCAGCAGCTTGGAGGTGGGAGGGTCCTACAATGAGCAGTTCTTC.

This clonotype was detected ten times or more. The V call is TRBV12-3 or TRBV12-4, the J call TRBJ2-5; D is unclear. The V gene lost 3 bases and the J gene lost 5 bases, with 7 bases spanning the gap. The CDR3 covers 12 residues. CDR3 loop: CASSFDGETQYF. The CDR3 DNA reads TGTGCCAGCAGTTTCGACGGGGAGACCCAGTACTTC.

The CDR3, as DNA: TGCAGTGCTAGCCCCCAATTGAGGGAAGTGGGCTACACCTTC. Amino acid sequence: CSASPQLREVGYTF. The chain couples TRBV20-1 to TRBJ1-2, with D unresolved. CDR3 length equals 14 residues. The ends were cut back, 3 bases at V and 8 bases at J, with 19 bases in the middle. Per the germline V gene, CDR1 is DFQATT and CDR2 is SNEGSKA (reference sequence).

There are a few counts of this clonotype. The rearrangement uses TRBV29-1 and TRBJ1-2; TRBD1 might be the D (6 bases). Germline lookup yields CDR1 SQVTM and CDR2 ANQGSEA. CDR3 length equals 11 residues. With 4 bases removed from V and 8 bases from J, the gap between germline ends came to 11 bases. The CDR3 DNA reads TGCAGCGTTGGAGCCGGGACAGGCTACACCTTC. Protein product: CSVGAGTGYTF.

This clonotype was seen ten or more times. This sequence joins TRBV6-5 and TRBJ1-2; 12 bases fit TRBD1. Germline loops: CDR1 MNHEY, CDR2 SVGAGI. The CDR3 has 18 residues. V shed 0 bases and J 1 base; nucleotides not matched to a gene: 6. CDR3 region: CASSYSGTGGPYNYGYTF. CDR3 DNA sequence: TGTGCCAGCAGTTACTCCGGGACAGGGGGCCCCTATAACTATGGCTACACCTTC.

Details on this clonotype: The conserved phenylalanine or tryptophan normally closing the CDR3 is absent here, so this likely arose from a read error. The rearrangement links TRBV20-1 to TRBJ2-1; D call uncertain. Deletions cut 3 bases from V and 0 bases from J, with 12 bases between. The CDR3 has 15 amino acids. The germline gives CDR1 DFQATT, CDR2 SNEGSKA (reference sequence). The CDR3 DNA is TGCAGTGCTAGGGGCCGGCTCCCCTCCTACAATGAGCAGTTCTAC. It specifies CSARGRLPSYNEQFY.

This clonotype has just a few counts. The CDR3 sequence: CASSLVRSGSGVGDTEAFF. The DNA for the CDR3 is TGCGCCAGCAGCTTGGTAAGATCCGGATCGGGAGTAGGGGACACTGAAGCTTTCTTT. The chain joins TRBV5-1 to TRBJ1-1; D is perhaps TRBD1 (5 bases). Looked up from germline, CDR1 is SGHRS and CDR2 is YFSETQ. The CDR3 consists of 19 residues. V lost 0 bases and J 3 bases, leaving 24 bases between the germline ends.

The rearrangement links TRBV7-9 to TRBJ1-1, with 9 positions matching TRBD1. The CDR3 extends over 13 amino acids. The J segment lost 8 bases and the V segment lost 5 bases, leaving 6 bases of the junction unmatched. CDR1 is SEHNR and CDR2 is FQNEAQ in the germline V gene (reference sequence). This CDR3 reads CASSAPGTGEAFF. CDR3 nucleotide sequence: TGTGCCAGCAGCGCCCCCGGGACAGGGGAAGCTTTCTTT.

Of note for this clonotype: With a much larger clone just one base away, this may be a read error. The chain couples TRBV6-1 to TRBJ2-7; 8 bases fit TRBD2. V lost 0 bases and J lost 8; bases outside the gene matches: 12. The CDR3 runs 16 residues. CDR1 is MNHNS and CDR2 is SASEGT in the germline V gene. CDR3 coding DNA: TGTGCCAGCAGTGAAGCGATGAGCGGGAGAGTATACCAGCAGTACTTC. It is translated as CASSEAMSGRVYQQYF.

This clonotype was detected ten times or more. The chain recombines TRBV7-2 with TRBJ2-7; 8 bases agree with TRBD1. This CDR3 region has 15 residues. Trimming removed 3 bases from V and 0 bases from J; junction bases left unmatched: 4. Germline CDR1 SGHTA, CDR2 FQGNSA. CDR3 DNA sequence: TGTGCCAGCAGCTTGGGACAGGACCTCTCCTACGAGCAGTACTTC. The encoded protein is CASSLGQDLSYEQYF.

This clonotype came up many times. This chain links TRBV5-4 with TRBJ2-1, with TRBD2 identical over 11 bases. The CDR3 totals 16 residues. The ends lost 4 bases at V and 6 bases at J; junction bases unmatched: 9. Germline CDR1 SGHNT, CDR2 YYREEE (reference sequence). The CDR3 DNA reads as TGTGCCAGCAGCCCCAGGCTAGCGGGAGGCAGCAATGAGCAGTTCTTC. Translation: CASSPRLAGGSNEQFF. Complete variable domain (other parts from reference TRBV5-4 and TRBJ2-1): ETGVTQSPTHLIKTRGQQVTLRCSSQSGHNTVSWYQQALGQGPQFIFQYYREEENGRGNFPPRFSGLQFPNYSSELNVNALELDDSALYLCASSPRLAGGSNEQFFGPGTRLTVL.